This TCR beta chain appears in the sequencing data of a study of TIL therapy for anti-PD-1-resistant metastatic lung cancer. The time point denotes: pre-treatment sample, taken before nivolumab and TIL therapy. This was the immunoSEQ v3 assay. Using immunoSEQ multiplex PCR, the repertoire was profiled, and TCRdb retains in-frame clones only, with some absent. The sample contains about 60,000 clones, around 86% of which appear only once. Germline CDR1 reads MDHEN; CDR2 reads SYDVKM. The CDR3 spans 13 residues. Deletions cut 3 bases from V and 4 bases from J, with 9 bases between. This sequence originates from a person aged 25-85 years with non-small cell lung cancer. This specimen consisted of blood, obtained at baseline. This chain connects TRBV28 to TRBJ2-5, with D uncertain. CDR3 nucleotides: TGTGCCAGCAGTTTTAGTTGGGGAGAGACCCAGTACTTC. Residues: CASSFSWGETQYF. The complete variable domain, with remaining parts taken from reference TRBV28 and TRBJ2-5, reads DVKVTQSSRYLVKRTGEKVFLECVQDMDHENMFWYRQDPGLGLRLIYFSYDVKMKEKGDIPEGYSVSREKKERFSLILESASTNQTSMYLCASSFSWGETQYFGPGTRLLVL.